The rows below give T cell receptor beta chains drawn from one sample of a study of cytomegalovirus exposure and HLA in healthy donors. TCRdb's copy holds only in-frame clones and misses some; the assay was immunoSEQ multiplex PCR. Here the sample spans 110,000 to 150,000 clones, 65% to 85% being singletons. The sequenced sample consisted of PBMCs. Source of these receptors: a male donor in good health and CMV-seronegative. Both conserved end residues are part of each CDR3. D genes are given only for firm matches. Part of the rows lack a size; the others show once, few, many or a class for expanded clones.

TRBD1	TRBJ1-6	.	TRBV28	TGTGCCAGCAGTTCGACCAAACGACAGGGGAGCTCCTATAATTCACCCCTCCACTTT	CASSSTKRQGSSYNSPLHF
TRBD1	TRBJ1-4	.	TRBV27	TGTGCCAGCAGTTCCAGGACAGGGGTGGAAAAACTGTTTTTT	CASSSRTGVEKLFF
TRBD1	TRBJ2-6	.	TRBV29-1	TGCAGCGTTGAAGTGGGACAGATATCTGGGGCCAACGTCCTGACTTTC	CSVEVGQISGANVLTF
.	TRBJ2-7	.	TRBV7-2	TGTGCCAGCAGCGCACAGGGTGGCTCCTACGAGCAGTACTTC	CASSAQGGSYEQYF
TRBD1	TRBJ2-2	once	TRBV5-4	TGTGCCAGCAGCTCGGCCGGGACAGGGATTTCCGGGGAGCTGTTTTTT	CASSSAGTGISGELFF
.	TRBJ2-7	.	TRBV13	TGTGCCAGCAGCTTACTTCCCTACGAGCAGTACTTC	CASSLLPYEQYF
.	TRBJ2-7	.	TRBV6-1	TGTGCCAGCAGTGGCCAGGCAGTGTCATACGAGCAGTACTTC	CASSGQAVSYEQYF
.	TRBJ2-1	.	TRBV11-2	TGTGCCAGCAGCTTAAGGGGAGAGCAGTTCTTC	CASSLRGEQFF
.	TRBJ2-7	.	TRBV4-2	TGTGCCAGCAGCAACGACATCGGAGGCGAGCAGTACTTC	CASSNDIGGEQYF
.	TRBJ2-5	.	TRBV25-1	TGTGCCAGCAGTGAATTCCGAGGTGGGGGGGAGACCCAGTACTTC	CASSEFRGGGETQYF
TRBD1	TRBJ2-5	.	TRBV2	TGTGCCAGCAGCCCCAGGACAGGGGGTGGCGAGACCCAGTACTTC	CASSPRTGGGETQYF
.	TRBJ2-5	.	TRBV6-5	TGTGCCAGCAGTTACTACGTTGCGATAAACCAAGAGACCCAGTACTTC	CASSYYVAINQETQYF
.	TRBJ2-5	few	TRBV27	TGTGCCAGCAGTTTAAGTCTCGGGAGCTACCAAGAGACCCAGTACTTC	CASSLSLGSYQETQYF
TRBD1	TRBJ1-2	.	TRBV29-1	TGCAGCGTATCAGAGACAGGGGCTGGCTACACCTTC	CSVSETGAGYTF
TRBD2	TRBJ2-3	few	TRBV27	TGTGCCAGCAGTCGATTGCTAGCGGGAGGGTTAGATACGCAGTATTTT	CASSRLLAGGLDTQYF
TRBD1	TRBJ2-7	.	TRBV14	TGTGCCAGCAGCCTGGGACAGGGATATAGGCAGTACTTC	CASSLGQGYRQYF
TRBD1	TRBJ2-7	.	TRBV12-5	TGTGCTAGTGGGCACCTAAGGGAATTAGGGGGCCACGAGCAGTACTTC	CASGHLRELGGHEQYF
TRBD1	TRBJ1-2	.	TRBV9	TGTGCCAGCAGCGTAGGGCAGGGGGCTCGAGGCTACACCTTC	CASSVGQGARGYTF
TRBD2	TRBJ2-7	.	TRBV9	TGTGCCAGCAGCCCCCGACTAGCGGGAAGTTCCTACGAGCAGTACTTC	CASSPRLAGSSYEQYF
.	TRBJ2-2	.	TRBV2	TGTGCCAGCAGTGATTGGCGGGGTGGGTCCGGGGAGCTGTTTTTT	CASSDWRGGSGELFF
.	TRBJ2-1	.	TRBV2	TGTGCCAGCAGTGAATACTACAATGAGCAGTTCTTC	CASSEYYNEQFF
.	TRBJ1-1	.	TRBV5-1	TGCGCCAGCAGCTTGGACCCGTCAGGAGGCATGAACACTGAAGCTTTCTTT	CASSLDPSGGMNTEAFF
.	TRBJ1-5	.	TRBV18	TGTGCCAGCTCACCTCCAGGGGCAAAGGGCAATCAGCCCCAGCATTTT	CASSPPGAKGNQPQHF
TRBD1	TRBJ2-7	.	TRBV15	TGTGCCACCAGGTCCGGACAGGACCGCTCCTACGAGCAGTACTTC	CATRSGQDRSYEQYF
.	TRBJ2-5	.	TRBV7-6	TGTGCCAGCACCATAGGGGTCACCCAAGAGACCCAGTACTTC	CASTIGVTQETQYF
.	TRBJ1-2	once	TRBV6-4	TGTGCCAGCAGTTTCCCGGGGGGATATGGCTACACCTTC	CASSFPGGYGYTF
.	TRBJ2-1	.	TRBV7-9	TGTGCCAGCAGCCCCCCGCTCTACAGGAGCTCCTACAATGAGCAGTTCTTC	CASSPPLYRSSYNEQFF
.	TRBJ1-2	.	TRBV13	TGTGCCAGCAGCTCATCCGGGGGTATCTATGGCTACACCTTC	CASSSSGGIYGYTF
TRBD1	TRBJ2-2	.	TRBV6-5	TGTGCCAGCAGTTACTTTGGACAGGGAAGGGGCGGGGAGCTGTTTTTT	CASSYFGQGRGGELFF
TRBD2	TRBJ2-7	.	TRBV27	TGTGCCAGCACCCCCCTCGCTGGGGGGGGGAGGGACGAGCAGTACTTC	CASTPLAGGGRDEQYF
.	TRBJ1-2	.	TRBV4-1	TGCGCCAGCAGCCAAGAACTGGGGCCATATGGCTACACCTTC	CASSQELGPYGYTF
.	TRBJ1-5	.	TRBV7-6	TGTGCCAGCAGCTTAGTGGGGGGGGGCAATCAGCCCCAGCATTTT	CASSLVGGGNQPQHF
TRBD2	TRBJ2-5	.	TRBV14	TGTGCCAGCAGCCAAGAAGGACTAGCGATAGAGACCCAGTACTTC	CASSQEGLAIETQYF
.	TRBJ2-3	few	TRBV9	TGTGCCAGCAGACCGGAGGGAGCACGCACAGATACGCAGTATTTT	CASRPEGARTDTQYF
TRBD2	TRBJ2-2	few	TRBV5-8	TGTGCCAGCAGCTTCTATAGCGGGGGGAACACCGGGGAGCTGTTTTTT	CASSFYSGGNTGELFF
TRBD2	TRBJ2-5	.	TRBV7-9	TGTTCCAGCAGCTTAGCGGGGACTAGCGGGAAGGAGACCCAGTACTTC	CSSSLAGTSGKETQYF
.	TRBJ2-5	.	TRBV30	TGTGCCTGGAGTGTACAGCTTTGGGAGACCCAGTACTTC	CAWSVQLWETQYF
.	TRBJ1-2	.	TRBV6-5	TGTGCCAGCAGTGGGGACATGACTAACCTCTATGGCTACACCTTC	CASSGDMTNLYGYTF
.	TRBJ1-5	.	TRBV7-2	TGTGCCAGCAGCTTAGTAGGGGTCTATAGCAATCAGCCCCAGCATTTT	CASSLVGVYSNQPQHF
TRBD1	TRBJ1-1	.	TRBV29-1	TGCAGCGCAGTGACAGGGTCGAACACTGAAGCTTTCTTT	CSAVTGSNTEAFF
.	TRBJ1-2	.	TRBV19	TGTGCCAGTAGTACAGAGGCCTATGGCTACACCTTC	CASSTEAYGYTF
.	TRBJ2-5	.	TRBV6-5	TGTGCCAGCAGTTACGTGGAGGGGTGGGAGACCCAGTACTTC	CASSYVEGWETQYF
.	TRBJ2-3	.	TRBV4-1	TGCGCCAGCAGCCCTAGCGCCCTCCAGGGTAACACAGATACGCAGTATTTT	CASSPSALQGNTDTQYF
TRBD1	TRBJ1-5	.	TRBV7-9	TGTGCCAGCAGCCACGGACAGGGCTTAGGCAATCAGCCCCAGCATTTT	CASSHGQGLGNQPQHF
TRBD1	TRBJ1-1	.	TRBV7-9	TGTTCCAGCAGCTTAGCCGGAGGGACAGGGCCGAACACTGAAGCTTTCTTT	CSSSLAGGTGPNTEAFF
TRBD2	TRBJ2-5	.	TRBV7-8	TGTGCCAGCAGCTCCCCCTGGACTAGCGCGTACCAAGAGACCCAGTACTTC	CASSSPWTSAYQETQYF
TRBD1	TRBJ2-5	.	TRBV6-5	TGTGCCAGCAGGACCCCAGGGGGCGGGGAGACCCAGTACTTC	CASRTPGGGETQYF